The 29 T cell receptor beta chains presented below share a single source sample, sequenced in a study of control samples from healthy donors and cancer patients. The method was immunoSEQ multiplex PCR; TCRdb's version includes in-frame clones alone and lacks a portion of them. The table records roughly 73,000 clones, 80% to 95% of them present only once. Sequencing was performed on blood. The receptor source for this set is a woman aged 55-69 years in good health.

The chain links TRBV11-2 to TRBJ1-2, with D possibly TRBD1 on 6 matching bases. The germline gives CDR1 SGHAT, CDR2 FQNNGV. CDR3 length: 15 residues. Between the trimmed V and J ends, which lost 5 bases and 0 bases, there was a span of 13 bases. The CDR3 sequence is CASSISDSPNYGYTF. CDR3 nucleotides: TGTGCCAGCAGCATCTCGGACAGCCCTAACTATGGCTACACCTTC.

V and J are TRBV7-3 and TRBJ1-1, with no clear D. The CDR3 sequence is 15 residues long. Germline V gene lookup returns CDR1 SGHTA and CDR2 FQGTGA. The V end was cut by 4 bases, the J end by 2 bases, with 14 bases between. CDR3 DNA: TGTGCCAGCAGCTCCTCTCCCGGGGTTAACACTGAAGCTTTCTTT. Its translation is CASSSSPGVNTEAFF.

The chain recombines TRBV28 with TRBJ2-7; tentatively, D is TRBD1 or TRBD2 (5 bases each). The CDR3 totals 14 residues. Germline V gives CDR1 MDHEN, CDR2 SYDVKM. The V end lost 7 bases, the J end lost 5 bases, and 18 bases lay between the germline ends. The CDR3 nucleotides are TGTGCCAGCATCCTCCAGGGAGACAAGAACGAGCAGTACTTC. It encodes CASILQGDKNEQYF.

To note about this clone: In the same sample, other DNA sequences code for this CDR3. The CDR3 DNA sequence: TGTGCCAGCAGCGTAGGATCAGGGGGGGACTATGGCTACACCTTC. Its protein is CASSVGSGGDYGYTF. The chain carries TRBV9 and TRBJ1-2; 7 bases line up with TRBD1. The CDR3 contains 15 residues. V shed 0 bases and J 3 bases; nucleotides not matched to a gene: 5. In germline, CDR1 is SGDLS, CDR2 YYNGEE.

The rearrangement joins TRBV3-1 (or the pseudogene TRBV3-2) to TRBJ2-5, with D possibly being TRBD1 or TRBD2 (5 bases each). The CDR3 extends over 12 amino acids. CDR1 is LGHDT and CDR2 is YNNKEL in the germline V gene (reference sequence). The V and J ends lost 2 bases and 7 bases respectively, with 8 bases between them. For the CDR3, the DNA is TGTGCCAGCAGCCAAAATGGGGGGACCCAGTACTTC. Protein: CASSQNGGTQYF.

CDR3 DNA sequence: TGTGCCACCAGCAGGGACAGGTTTGGGGAGCAGTACTTC. Protein sequence: CATSRDRFGEQYF. The rearrangement uses TRBV15 and TRBJ2-7; 7 nucleotides line up with TRBD1. Germline CDR1 is LNHNV and CDR2 is YYDKDF (reference sequence). V lost 3 bases to trimming and J lost 7 bases; unmatched junction nucleotides: 6. The CDR3 length is 13 residues.

J is TRBJ2-7 and V is TRBV23-1; 9 bases fit TRBD1. TRBV23-1 is treated as an ORF (open reading frame) with a function not yet certain. With 6 bases clipped from V and 0 bases from J, the junction kept 3 bases outside the gene matches. The CDR3 totals 14 residues. In DNA form, the CDR3 reads TGCGCCAGCAGCGGGGGACAGGGCTCCTACGAGCAGTACTTC. Protein product: CASSGGQGSYEQYF.

The chain combines TRBV28 with TRBJ1-5; 7 bases match TRBD1. CDR3 length: 15 residues. Germline values: CDR1 MDHEN, CDR2 SYDVKM. Trimming cost V 3 bases and J 4 bases; bases outside gene matches: 6. The CDR3 spells CASSLQGGSNQPQHF. The CDR3 DNA follows: TGTGCCAGCAGTTTGCAGGGGGGCTCAAATCAGCCCCAGCATTTT.

The rearrangement links TRBV6-5 to TRBJ2-4; 7 nucleotides agree with TRBD1. In germline, CDR1 is MNHEY, CDR2 SVGAGI. CDR3 length: 15 amino acids. Unmatched junction bases numbered 4, after V lost 0 bases and J lost 5 bases. As DNA, the CDR3 is TGTGCCAGCAGTTACTCGTTACAGGGGCAAAACATTCAGTACTTC. It codes for CASSYSLQGQNIQYF.

This chain joins TRBV6-6 and TRBJ1-5, with D perhaps TRBD1 (5 bases). The V end was cut by 6 bases, the J end by 3 bases, with 15 bases between. The CDR3 has 15 residues. Germline CDR1 reads MNHNY; CDR2 reads SVGAGI (reference sequence). This chain's CDR3 is CASSPGRQNNQPQHF. The CDR3 DNA reads as TGTGCCAGCAGCCCCGGGAGACAGAACAATCAGCCCCAGCATTTT.

V is TRBV24-1 and J is TRBJ2-7; D is perhaps TRBD1 (7 bases). Germline loops: CDR1 KGHDR, CDR2 SFDVKD. This CDR3 spans 13 amino acids. V lost 7 bases and J lost 5, with 14 bases in between. The CDR3 loop is CATSQGGFDEQYF. CDR3 sequence (DNA): TGTGCCACCAGCCAGGGGGGTTTCGACGAGCAGTACTTC.

The gene calls are TRBV10-3 and TRBJ1-2; 8 nucleotides line up with TRBD1. The length of the CDR3 is 14 residues. The junction had 6 bases not matched to a gene; V was cut back by 2 bases and J by 7 bases. Germline values: CDR1 ENHRY, CDR2 SYGVKD. The CDR3 coding sequence is TGTGCCATCAGTGAGCCGGACAGGGTCGGTGGCTACACCTTC. Its protein product is CAISEPDRVGGYTF.

The V and J genes are TRBV7-8 and TRBJ1-6, with 8 positions matching TRBD1. The CDR3 is 15 residues long. Germline loops: CDR1 SGHVS, CDR2 FQNEAQ. The V and J ends lost 5 bases and 10 bases, in that order; junction bases with no gene match: 10. CDR3 sequence: CASSTGDRSRSPLHF. The CDR3, as DNA: TGTGCCAGCAGCACCGGGGACAGGTCGCGCTCACCCCTCCACTTT.

Comments on this clone: The junction departs from germline at one end; a sequencing error may be responsible. The V call is TRBV2, the J call TRBJ2-3; the D is unclear. The CDR3 spans 12 residues. Germline CDR1 and CDR2: SNHLY and FYNNEI. DNA of the CDR3: TGTGCCAGCGGTGAAAGGGCAGATACGCAGTATTTT. It specifies CASGERADTQYF.

This clone was seen more than once but under ten times. The V gene is TRBV30, the J gene TRBJ1-2, with D hard to call. V was pared by 1 base and J by 3 bases, with 9 bases between. CDR3 length: 13 amino acids. CDR1 and CDR2 from the germline V gene are GTSNPN and SVGIG (reference sequence). The CDR3 DNA sequence: TGTGCCTGGAGTGAGAACACCGACTATGGCTACACCTTC. Translated: CAWSENTDYGYTF. The entire variable domain, with the rest obtained from reference TRBV30 and TRBJ1-2, is as follows: SQTIHQWPATLVQPVGSPLSLECTVEGTSNPNLYWYRQAAGRGLQLLFYSVGIGQISSEVPQNLSASRPQDRQFILSSKKLLLSDSGFYLCAWSENTDYGYTFGSGTRLTVV.

The rearrangement joins TRBV6-1 to TRBJ1-3; perhaps TRBD1 as D (6 bases). Trimming stripped 2 bases from V and 4 bases from J, with 9 bases between. Germline V lookup: CDR1 MNHNS, CDR2 SASEGT. The length of the CDR3 is 14 residues. In DNA form, the CDR3 reads TGTGCCAGCAGTGAACTCAGGGGCGGAAACACCATATATTTT. Encoded protein: CASSELRGGNTIYF.

This sequence joins TRBV16 and TRBJ1-5; no firm D call. The V and J ends lost 3 bases and 2 bases respectively, with 11 bases between them. CDR3 size: 15 residues. Per germline, CDR1 KGHSY and CDR2 FQNENV. CDR3 in amino acids: CASSHEGSGNQPQHF. The CDR3 nucleotides read TGTGCCAGCAGCCATGAAGGGTCTGGCAATCAGCCCCAGCATTTT.

The chain employs TRBV5-1 and TRBJ2-7, with TRBD2 as a possible D gene (5 bases). The CDR3 loop spans 13 amino acids. Germline CDR1 and CDR2: SGHRS and YFSETQ. Trimming removed 1 base at V and 2 bases at J, with 7 bases between. This CDR3 is CASSLILAYEQYF. In nucleotides, the CDR3 is TGCGCCAGCAGCTTGATACTAGCCTACGAGCAGTACTTC.

For this clone: One junction end does not reproduce the germline sequence, and a read error may be involved. The rearrangement links TRBV10-3 to TRBJ1-1, with D possibly TRBD1 on 5 matching bases. The length of the CDR3 is 14 residues. Germline-derived CDR1 and CDR2 are ENHRY and SYGVKD. CDR3 region: CAIREAWGPPEAFF. CDR3 bases: TGTGCCATCCGTGAGGCCTGGGGACCCCCTGAAGCTTTCTTT.

The chain couples TRBV7-2 to TRBJ2-7; 8 nucleotides line up with TRBD1. Germline V CDR1 and CDR2: SGHTA, FQGNSA. J was trimmed by 0 bases and V by 5 bases; bases with no gene match: 6. The CDR3 spans 15 residues. The CDR3 DNA is TGTGCCAGCAGCACACGGACAGGGCACTCCTACGAGCAGTACTTC. Its protein is CASSTRTGHSYEQYF. The full variable domain, with the rest looked up from reference TRBV7-2 and TRBJ2-7, is GAGVSQSPSNKVTEKGKDVELRCDPISGHTALYWYRQSLGQGLEFLIYFQGNSAPDKSGLPSDRFSAERTGGSVSTLTIQRTQQEDSAVYLCASSTRTGHSYEQYFGPGTRLTVT.

This chain links TRBV28 with TRBJ2-2, with D unclear. Between the trimmed V and J ends, which lost 6 bases and 6 bases, there was a span of 17 bases. This CDR3 is built from 15 residues. Germline-derived CDR1 and CDR2 are MDHEN and SYDVKM. The CDR3 bases are TGTGCCAGCAGCCTACCCGAACGGACGGCCGGGGAGCTGTTTTTT. This encodes CASSLPERTAGELFF.

The genes are TRBV5-4 and TRBJ2-7; TRBD1 matches 7 bases. With V trimmed by 0 bases and J by 2 bases, 2 bases remained unmatched. The germline V gene encodes CDR1 SGHNT and CDR2 YYREEE (reference sequence). The CDR3 is made up of 14 amino acids. The CDR3, as DNA: TGTGCCAGCAGCTTGGAACAGGGGACCTACGAGCAGTACTTC. This gives the protein CASSLEQGTYEQYF.

This sequence joins TRBV6-6 and TRBJ1-2; 7 nucleotides align to TRBD1. The germline CDR1 and CDR2 sequences are MNHNY and SVGAGI (reference sequence). V lost 7 bases to trimming and J lost 0 bases; unmatched junction nucleotides: 11. This CDR3 has 16 residues. The CDR3 here is CASNPSEGQPNYGYTF. CDR3 coding DNA: TGTGCCAGCAACCCTTCAGAGGGACAGCCTAACTATGGCTACACCTTC.

V usage is TRBV7-9 and J usage is TRBJ1-4; TRBD1 aligns across 8 bases. V lost 4 bases to trimming and J lost 5 bases; unmatched junction nucleotides: 3. This CDR3 region has 14 residues. Germline CDR1 SEHNR, CDR2 FQNEAQ (reference sequence). Written as DNA, the CDR3 is TGTGCCAGCAGCTGGACAGGGCTGAATGAAAAACTGTTTTTT. Amino acids: CASSWTGLNEKLFF.

The V gene is TRBV30, the J gene TRBJ2-1; D is possibly TRBD1 or TRBD2 (6 bases each). The CDR3 covers 14 residues. V was trimmed by 0 bases and J by 6 bases, leaving 12 bases between them. Germline V gene lookup returns CDR1 GTSNPN and CDR2 SVGIG (reference sequence). The CDR3 sequence: CAWSVGGLRNEQFF. The DNA of the CDR3 is TGTGCCTGGAGTGTAGGGGGACTCCGCAATGAGCAGTTCTTC.

This clone was seen more than once but under ten times. The V call is TRBV21-1, the J call TRBJ2-7; TRBD2 was called by the table and not checked on the DNA. TRBV21-1 is termed a pseudogene. The CDR3 consists of 16 residues. CDR3 amino acids: CASSKGLAGGSYEQYF. The DNA for the CDR3 is TGTGCCAGCAGCAAAGGACTAGCGGGAGGTTCCTACGAGCAGTACTTC.

In nucleotides, the CDR3 is TGTGCCAGCAGGTCTAGCGGGACCTCCTACAATGAGCAGTTCTTC. This sequence encodes CASRSSGTSYNEQFF. This chain connects TRBV7-2 to TRBJ2-1; 9 bases are a match to TRBD2. CDR3 length: 15 amino acids. Germline V CDR1 and CDR2: SGHTA, FQGNSA. The junction had 3 bases not matched to a gene; V was cut back by 6 bases and J by 0 bases.

This rearrangement joins TRBV6-5 to TRBJ2-4, with D unresolved. Germline assignment: CDR1 MNHEY and CDR2 SVGAGI. CDR3 length equals 15 residues. V was trimmed by 6 bases and J by 0 bases, leaving 12 bases between them. CDR3 in amino acids: CASSQTPLAKNIQYF. Here the CDR3 DNA reads TGTGCCAGCAGCCAGACTCCCCTAGCCAAAAACATTCAGTACTTC.

The V gene is TRBV5-1, the J gene TRBJ2-3; 7 bases map to TRBD2. V shed 0 bases and J 3 bases; nucleotides not matched to a gene: 4. The CDR3 loop spans 15 amino acids. The V gene's germline CDR1 is SGHRS and CDR2 YFSETQ. The CDR3 nucleotides read TGCGCCAGCAGCTTGGGGCTAGCGGAAACAGATACGCAGTATTTT. This codes for CASSLGLAETDTQYF.